This T cell receptor beta chain derives from a study of T-cell memory formation after mild COVID-19 (dated by TCRdb to about 2021). For the wider study: TCR sequence clusters from the two donors were found to be largely donor specific. The cohort comprised two young, previously healthy adult volunteers, one female and one male. T-cell clones expanding and contracting after mild COVID-19 in a couple of donors were tracked by longitudinal TCRalpha and TCRbeta repertoire sequencing. Findings and caveats that apply to the study as a whole: SARS-CoV-2 specificity was not confirmed for the second-wave clones peaking on day 37. Contracting CD4+ clones were found mainly in CM and EM memory subsets, while CD8+ clones were enriched in EMRA. From day 15 to 85, contracting clones showed balanced CD4/CD8 phenotypes, whereas a second wave of clones that expanded from day 15 to 37 leaned towards CD4+. Some responding clones were found in pre-infection memory, which suggests that pre-existing cross-reactive memory T cells took part in the SARS-CoV-2 response. Only a couple of mild cases were covered by the study, and larger cohorts that include severe cases with pre-infection samples were considered necessary.

V was cut back by 2 bases and J by 2 bases, leaving a gap of 13 bases between them. The germline V gene provides CDR1 MNHEY and CDR2 SVGAGI. The CDR3 starts with the cysteine, ends with the phenylalanine, and has 16 residues. Here the CDR3 DNA is all that survives: 48 bases in frame from base 1. Ficoll-Paque density gradient centrifugation was the method used to isolate PBMCs. Only a few counts were recorded for this clonotype. It lacks a known antigen. No clone much larger than this one lies a single base away; base qualities are absent. Sequencing took place on an Illumina NovaSeq 6000. TCRalpha and TCRbeta cDNA libraries were constructed by 5'RACE with constant-segment primers, with sample barcodes and unique molecular identifiers being introduced. RNA was extracted from every sample with Trizol reagent. Library amplification was performed in two PCR steps, and a second sample barcode and Illumina TruSeq adapters were introduced in the second step. The libraries were sequenced on an Illumina NovaSeq using 2 x 150 bp paired-end reads. In the source study's methods: Reads were demultiplexed and collapsed into UMI-guided consensus sequences with migec v1.2.7. Using mixcr v2.1.11, the UMI consensuses were aligned to TRA and TRB V and J templates and assembled into clonotypes. A clonotype was counted as expanded or contracted only if both edgeR and NoisET called the change significant, with noise models trained on biological replicates. For edgeR calls, the cutoffs were a false discovery rate-adjusted p below 0.01 and a log2 fold-change threshold of 1. PCA with hierarchical clustering of max-normalized trajectories of the 1000 most abundant clonotypes was used as exploratory dynamics analysis. Separately sequenced CD4+ and CD8+ repertoires were used to assign a CD4 or CD8 phenotype to each responding clone. TCRdb reworked the public reads: Q25 trimming with fastp, MiXCR clone assembly, productive beta chains retained. Rows are unified per CDR3 protein, each entry keeping the most common DNA and genes. The V and J calls shown here were made by TCRdb, not taken from the authors' results. The sample yields approximately 290,000 distinct CDR3 sequences; less than 20% were counted once. Roughly 20% of the sample belongs to the ten largest clones.

The TCR comes from a young man who had mild COVID-19 (a few samples of this study predate the infection). The sample titles of this study are shuffled in the database, so cell type and time point are left out; the donor was told from shared clones. The sequence joins TRBV6-5 to TRBJ2-1, with TRBD2 tentatively as D gene (7 bases match). Sequencing was performed on PBMCs or a T cell subset sorted from them (not recorded which). The CDR3 has the sequence CASSYVAGATYNEQFF. The DNA sequence is given as TGTGCCAGCAGTTACGTGGCGGGGGCAACCTACAATGAGCAGTTCTTC.